This T cell receptor beta chain was sequenced for a study of early T cells in non-severe SARS-CoV-2 infection (dated by TCRdb to the early 2020s). Looking at the study overall: Because TCR sequencing relied on bulk RNA taken from unsorted whole blood, pairing of alpha and beta chains was not possible. What the authors observed across the whole study: VDJdb matching was skewed toward anti-spike CD8 responses and likely underestimated virus-specific expansions by missing private and CD4 specificities.

A case-control design nested within a healthcare worker cohort in London, UK, was used, with weekly nasopharyngeal swab PCR tests and blood sampling performed. Between 23 and 31 March 2020, the week of the UK lockdown, healthcare workers were enrolled and then followed up weekly for as long as 16 weeks. The library relied on 5' RACE. Sequencing instrument: NextSeq 500. To correct for sequencing error and PCR bias, the TCR library protocol tagged individual cDNA molecules with unique molecular identifiers. Both TCR alpha and beta chains were sequenced, and tight co-correlation was observed between alpha and beta sequence abundances in each sample. The study's own analysis went as follows. V gene, J gene and CDR3 annotation of TCR sequences was performed with Decombinator V4. Expanded TCRs were defined as changing significantly between any two time points under a Poisson model with p below 0.0001. TCR abundances were normalised to the total number of TCRs sequenced per sample and expressed as counts per million. MAIT TCRs were defined by TRAV1-2 paired with TRAJ12, TRAJ20 or TRAJ33, and iNKT TCRs by TRAV10 paired with TRAJ18. VDJdb, accessed on 1 November 2021, was searched for TCRs annotated for CMV, EBV and SARS-CoV-2, and TCRs annotated for more than one antigen were excluded. TCRdb reworked the public reads: Q25 trimming with fastp, MiXCR clone assembly, productive beta chains retained. Records with the same CDR3 protein are collapsed into one entry carrying the most frequent genes and DNA. The V and J calls here are based on TCRdb, not the publication. Across this sample there are tens of thousands of distinct CDR3 sequences, with roughly a tenth seen only once. Of the sample, approximately 4.9% falls within the top ten clones.

This clonotype came up many times. The target of this receptor is not known. No per-base quality is available; no much larger clone lies one base away. CDR3 length: 15 amino acids, cysteine to phenylalanine. CDR3 DNA only is kept here, 45 bases in frame from base 1. V ends up 5 bases short and J 2 bases short, with an unmatched junction base count of 2. The sample was whole blood, taken at baseline. The sequence is built from TRBV12-3 or TRBV12-4 and TRBJ2-7; 14 junctional bases match TRBD2. This clonotype originated in an adult who was a healthcare worker with PCR-confirmed SARS-CoV-2 infection or an uninfected control (not recorded which). Here the CDR3 is given as CASSTGLAGAYEQYF. In nucleotides, the sequence is TGTGCCAGCAGTACGGGACTAGCGGGGGCCTACGAGCAGTACTTC.